This entry concerns a single T cell receptor (beta chain). The antigen is not known. With 6 bases removed from V and 7 bases from J, the gap between germline ends came to 13 bases. This CDR3 contains 13 residues. The germline V gene has CDR1 SNHLY and CDR2 FYNNEI. The record originates from a study of shared clonotypes between healthy human individuals. Study findings and constraints: The naive CD4 repertoires of several donors were compared, and about 5% of clonotypes were shared.

Investigators spread the genomic DNA of each subset evenly over several immunoSEQ plates. Profiled with immunoSEQ multiplex PCR; TCRdb holds only in-frame clones, not every one. The sample carries some 2.1 million clones, approximately 95% recorded once. Healthy HIV-negative adults without recent acute infections or vaccinations served as donors. Specimen: naive CD4+ T cells sorted from blood. Indicated subset: CD45RA+ positively selected. The source is a man aged 18 to 30 in good health. The chain carries TRBV2 and TRBJ1-5; TRBD1 might be the D (5 bases). Here the CDR3 DNA reads TGTGCCAGCAGGATGGTGGGGGTCCAGCCCCAGCATTTT. Amino acid sequence: CASRMVGVQPQHF.